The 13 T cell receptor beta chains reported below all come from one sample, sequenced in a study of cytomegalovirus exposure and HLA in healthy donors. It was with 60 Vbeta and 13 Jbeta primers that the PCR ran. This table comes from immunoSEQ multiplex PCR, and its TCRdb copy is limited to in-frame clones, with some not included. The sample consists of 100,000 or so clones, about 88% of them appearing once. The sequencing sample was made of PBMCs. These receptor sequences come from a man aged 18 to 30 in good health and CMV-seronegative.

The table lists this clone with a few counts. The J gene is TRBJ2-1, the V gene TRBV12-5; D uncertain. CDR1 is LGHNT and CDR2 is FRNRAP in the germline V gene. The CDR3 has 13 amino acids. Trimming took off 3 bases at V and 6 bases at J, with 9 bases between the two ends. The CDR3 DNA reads TGTGCTAGTGGTTTCCCCGGGTCCAATGAGCAGTTCTTC. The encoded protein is CASGFPGSNEQFF.

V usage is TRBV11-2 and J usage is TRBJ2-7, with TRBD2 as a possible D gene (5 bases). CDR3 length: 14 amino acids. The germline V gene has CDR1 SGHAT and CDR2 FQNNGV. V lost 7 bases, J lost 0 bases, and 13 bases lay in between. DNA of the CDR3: TGTGCCAGCACCGGACTCTTGAGCTCCTACGAGCAGTACTTC. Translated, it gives CASTGLLSSYEQYF.

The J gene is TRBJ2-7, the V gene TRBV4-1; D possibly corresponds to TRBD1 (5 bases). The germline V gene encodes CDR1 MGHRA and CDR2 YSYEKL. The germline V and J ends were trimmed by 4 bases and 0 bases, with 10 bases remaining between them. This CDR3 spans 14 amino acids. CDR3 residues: CASSPTVNSYEQYF. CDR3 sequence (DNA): TGCGCCAGCAGCCCGACAGTGAACTCCTACGAGCAGTACTTC.

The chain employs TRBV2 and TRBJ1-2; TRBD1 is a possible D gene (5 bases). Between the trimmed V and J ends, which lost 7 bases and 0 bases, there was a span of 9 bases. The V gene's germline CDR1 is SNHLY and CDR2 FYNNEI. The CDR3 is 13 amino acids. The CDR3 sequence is CASMAGTNYGYTF. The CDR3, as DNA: TGTGCCAGCATGGCAGGGACTAACTATGGCTACACCTTC.

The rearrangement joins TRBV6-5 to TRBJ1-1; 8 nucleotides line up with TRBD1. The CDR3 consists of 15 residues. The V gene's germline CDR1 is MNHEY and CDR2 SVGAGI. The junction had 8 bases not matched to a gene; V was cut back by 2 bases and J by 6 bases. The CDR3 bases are TGTGCCAGCAGTTACGGACAGGGCCTTGGTTCTGAAGCTTTCTTT. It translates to CASSYGQGLGSEAFF.

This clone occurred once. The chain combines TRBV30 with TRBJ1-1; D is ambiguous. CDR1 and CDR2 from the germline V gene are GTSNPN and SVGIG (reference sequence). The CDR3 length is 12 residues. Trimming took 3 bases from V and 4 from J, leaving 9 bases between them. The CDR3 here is CAWSPIATEAFF. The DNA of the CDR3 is TGTGCCTGGAGCCCTATAGCCACTGAAGCTTTCTTT.

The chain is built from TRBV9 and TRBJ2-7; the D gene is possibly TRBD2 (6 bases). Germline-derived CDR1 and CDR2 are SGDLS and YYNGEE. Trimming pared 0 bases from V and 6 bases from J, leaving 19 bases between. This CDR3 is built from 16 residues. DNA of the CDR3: TGTGCCAGCAGCGTAGATTCAGTCCCATTGGGGGGCGAGCAGTACTTC. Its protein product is CASSVDSVPLGGEQYF. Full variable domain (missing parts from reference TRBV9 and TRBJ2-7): DSGVTQTPKHLITATGQRVTLRCSPRSGDLSVYWYQQSLDQGLQFLIQYYNGEERAKGNILERFSAQQFPDLHSELNLSSLELGDSALYFCASSVDSVPLGGEQYFGPGTRLTVT.

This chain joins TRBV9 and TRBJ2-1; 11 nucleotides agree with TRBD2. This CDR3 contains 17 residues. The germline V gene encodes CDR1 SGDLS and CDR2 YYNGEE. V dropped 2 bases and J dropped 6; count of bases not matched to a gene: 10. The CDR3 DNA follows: TGTGCCAGCAGCGTTGGGACCCTAGCGGGAGGCGGCAATGAGCAGTTCTTC. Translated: CASSVGTLAGGGNEQFF.

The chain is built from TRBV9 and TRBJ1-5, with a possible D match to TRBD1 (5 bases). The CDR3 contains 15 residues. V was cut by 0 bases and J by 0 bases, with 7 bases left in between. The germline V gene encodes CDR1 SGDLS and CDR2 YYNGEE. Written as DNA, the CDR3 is TGTGCCAGCAGCGTAGAGGGGAATAGCAATCAGCCCCAGCATTTT. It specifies CASSVEGNSNQPQHF.

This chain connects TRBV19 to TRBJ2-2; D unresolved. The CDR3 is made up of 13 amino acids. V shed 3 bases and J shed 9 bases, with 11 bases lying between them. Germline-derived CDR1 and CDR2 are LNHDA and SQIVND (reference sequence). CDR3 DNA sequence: TGTGCCAGTAGTATTTCTGAGGCCCGGGAGCTGTTTTTT. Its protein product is CASSISEARELFF.

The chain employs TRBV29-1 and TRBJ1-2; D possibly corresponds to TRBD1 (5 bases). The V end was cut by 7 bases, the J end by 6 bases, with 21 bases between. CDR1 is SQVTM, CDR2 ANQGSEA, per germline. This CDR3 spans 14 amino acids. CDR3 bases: TGCAGCGCTCCCCGACGGGGGGTTATGGATGGCTACACCTTC. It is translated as CSAPRRGVMDGYTF.

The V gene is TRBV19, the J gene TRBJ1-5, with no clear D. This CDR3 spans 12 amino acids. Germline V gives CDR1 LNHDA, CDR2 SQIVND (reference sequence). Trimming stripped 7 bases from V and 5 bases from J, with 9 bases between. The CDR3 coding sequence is TGTGCCAGTAACCGGGAGGATCAGCCCCAGCATTTT. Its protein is CASNREDQPQHF.

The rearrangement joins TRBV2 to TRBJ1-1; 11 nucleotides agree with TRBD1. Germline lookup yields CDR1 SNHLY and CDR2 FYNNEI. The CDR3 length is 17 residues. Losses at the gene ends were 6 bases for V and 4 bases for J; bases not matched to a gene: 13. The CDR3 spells CASSKTGTGGSVTEAFF. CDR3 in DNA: TGTGCCAGCAGCAAAACCGGGACAGGGGGAAGTGTCACTGAAGCTTTCTTT.